What follows are 21 T cell receptor beta chains derived from one specimen sequenced in a study of blood T cells in healthy people across ages. Then a second PCR, running about 7 to 11 cycles, was carried out with a sample-barcoded 5' primer and a J-beta primer mix. TCRdb fed the 5' RACE reads into MiXCR, producing one record per CDR3 protein. Seen here are 1.5 million or so distinct CDR3 sequences, 42% observed once, and the top ten hold roughly 8.2%. Material: blood. The receptors originated from a young woman in good health.

The chain carries TRBV2 and TRBJ2-5; 11 nucleotides align to TRBD1. The tail of the sequence fits TRBJ2-7 better, so the J call may be wrong. This CDR3 is 16 amino acids long. Germline assignment: CDR1 SNHLY and CDR2 FYNNEI. DNA for the CDR3: TGTGCCAGCAGTTTCATAGGGACAGGGGGGTTCGACGAGCAGTACTTC. It codes for CASSFIGTGGFDEQYF.

This clonotype has a handful of counts. The chain couples TRBV5-1 to TRBJ1-1; D remains ambiguous. The length of the CDR3 is 15 residues. Trimming removed 4 bases at V and 0 bases at J, with 13 bases between. Germline V lookup: CDR1 SGHRS, CDR2 YFSETQ. CDR3 sequence reads: CASSAEFQMNTEAFF. The CDR3 bases are TGCGCCAGCAGCGCAGAATTTCAGATGAACACTGAAGCTTTCTTT.

The gene calls are TRBV5-1 and TRBJ2-3; 8 bases agree with TRBD2. J gave up 6 bases and V 4 bases, and 10 bases lay outside the gene matches. This CDR3 has 15 residues. Germline values: CDR1 SGHRS, CDR2 YFSETQ. The CDR3 DNA reads TGCGCCAGCAGCATCCTAGCGGGCCTGCTGGATACGCAGTATTTT. Encoded protein: CASSILAGLLDTQYF.

The J gene is TRBJ2-7, the V gene TRBV12-3 or TRBV12-4; TRBD2 aligns across 7 bases. The CDR3 contains 16 residues. With 6 bases clipped from V and 3 bases from J, the junction kept 14 bases outside the gene matches. CDR3 coding DNA: TGTGCCAGCAGCTATTCCACCGGGACTACCTTCTACGAGCAGTACTTC. This sequence encodes CASSYSTGTTFYEQYF.

The chain carries TRBV20-1 and TRBJ2-3, with 12 positions matching TRBD2. The trim removed 5 bases at V and 4 bases at J, leaving 7 bases unmatched. This CDR3 has 15 residues. Germline-derived CDR1 and CDR2 are DFQATT and SNEGSKA (reference sequence). The CDR3 reads CSAPRTSGTADTQYF. The CDR3 coding sequence is TGCAGTGCTCCCCGGACTAGCGGGACTGCAGATACGCAGTATTTT.

The chain couples TRBV5-1 to TRBJ2-5; perhaps TRBD2 as D (7 bases). Germline V gene lookup returns CDR1 SGHRS and CDR2 YFSETQ. Deletions cut 1 base from V and 5 bases from J, with 15 bases between. The CDR3 contains 15 residues. CDR3: CASSLTLRGAETQYF. The CDR3 DNA reads TGCGCCAGCAGCTTGACTCTCCGGGGGGCGGAGACCCAGTACTTC. Filled out from reference TRBV5-1 and TRBJ2-5, the complete variable domain reads KAGVTQTPRYLIKTRGQQVTLSCSPISGHRSVSWYQQTPGQGLQFLFEYFSETQRNKGNFPGRFSGRQFSNSRSEMNVSTLELGDSALYLCASSLTLRGAETQYFGPGTRLLVL.

J is TRBJ2-1 and V is TRBV12-3 or TRBV12-4, with D uncertain. V was shortened by 7 bases and J by 9 bases, with 13 bases between the two germline ends. The CDR3 runs 12 residues. CDR3 loop: CASTGPHSEQFF. In DNA form, the CDR3 reads TGTGCCAGCACCGGTCCTCACAGTGAGCAGTTCTTC.

A note on this clonotype: Mismatch with germline at one junction end may stem from a read error. V is TRBV3-1 and J is TRBJ2-6, with D perhaps matching TRBD1 (6 bases). CDR1 and CDR2 (germline): LGHDT, YNNKEL (reference sequence). The CDR3 covers 15 residues. CDR3 DNA sequence: TGTGCCAGCAGGCAAGGGGGCTCTGGGGCCAACGTCCTGACTTTC. It codes for CASRQGGSGANVLTF.

V usage is TRBV7-2 and J usage is TRBJ1-4; no firm D call. Trimming left V 2 bases short and J 5 bases short, with 6 bases between. The CDR3 runs 13 residues. Germline V gene lookup returns CDR1 SGHTA and CDR2 FQGNSA. Written as DNA, the CDR3 is TGTGCCAGCAGCTTATTCGGGAATGAAAAACTGTTTTTT. This codes for CASSLFGNEKLFF. The variable domain in full, with the rest retrieved from reference TRBV7-2 and TRBJ1-4, is GAGVSQSPSNKVTEKGKDVELRCDPISGHTALYWYRQSLGQGLEFLIYFQGNSAPDKSGLPSDRFSAERTGGSVSTLTIQRTQQEDSAVYLCASSLFGNEKLFFGSGTQLSVL.

This clonotype was counted between two and nine times. V usage is TRBV7-8 and J usage is TRBJ2-1, with TRBD2 matching 8 bases. The germline V gene has CDR1 SGHVS and CDR2 FQNEAQ. V lost 1 base to trimming and J lost 5 bases; unmatched junction nucleotides: 7. This CDR3 contains 16 residues. The CDR3 nucleotides read TGTGCCAGCAGCTTAGAGGCTAGCGGGTTTAACAATGAGCAGTTCTTC. The encoded protein is CASSLEASGFNNEQFF.

This clonotype was counted a few times. The chain's CDR3 is CSGPLGGEQFF. The CDR3 DNA reads as TGCAGCGGCCCTTTGGGGGGCGAGCAGTTCTTC. The rearrangement links TRBV29-1 to TRBJ2-1, with D perhaps matching TRBD1 or TRBD2 (6 bases each). Trimming left V 7 bases short and J 10 bases short, with 14 bases between. The V gene's germline CDR1 is SQVTM and CDR2 ANQGSEA. This CDR3 is built from 11 residues.

The chain employs TRBV7-2 and TRBJ2-1; D not resolved. Germline V gene data show CDR1 as SGHTA and CDR2 as FQGNSA. The CDR3 runs 14 residues. Trimming shortened V by 5 bases and J by 5 bases, and 13 bases separated the two germline ends. CDR3 sequence (DNA): TGTGCCAGCAGCCCAACGGCCAACAACAATGAGCAGTTCTTC. Its protein product is CASSPTANNNEQFF.

The J gene is TRBJ1-2, the V gene TRBV15; no definite D call. V gave up 5 bases and J gave up 2 bases, with 21 bases separating them. There are 17 residues in the CDR3. CDR1 and CDR2 from the germline V gene are LNHNV and YYDKDF (reference sequence). The CDR3 region has the DNA TGTGCCACCAGCCTCGGACTGCAAGACGCGTTCAACTATGGCTACACCTTC. Encoded protein: CATSLGLQDAFNYGYTF.

This clonotype appeared once. The V gene is TRBV29-1, the J gene TRBJ1-1; D may be TRBD1 (5 bases). Germline CDR1 is SQVTM and CDR2 is ANQGSEA. CDR3 size: 11 residues. V lost 8 bases and J 4 bases, leaving 11 bases between the germline ends. CDR3 coding DNA: TGCAGCTCCCGGGGGAGCACTGAAGCTTTCTTT. It translates to CSSRGSTEAFF.

The table lists this clonotype with a count of one. The V gene is TRBV6-5, the J gene TRBJ2-7; D might be TRBD1 or TRBD2, each matching 5 bases. The CDR3 has 12 amino acids. Germline CDR1 MNHEY, CDR2 SVGAGI. Between the trimmed V and J ends, which lost 5 bases and 5 bases, there was a span of 10 bases. CDR3 protein: CASSRDLDEQYF. CDR3 bases: TGTGCCAGCAGTCGGGACCTCGACGAGCAGTACTTC.

The chain carries TRBV20-1 and TRBJ2-1; D not resolved. V lost 6 bases and J lost 1, with 13 bases in between. Germline V gene lookup returns CDR1 DFQATT and CDR2 SNEGSKA (reference sequence). This CDR3 is built from 14 residues. The CDR3 nucleotides are TGCAGTGCCGGTGTATCAGCGTCCTACAATGAGCAGTTCTTC. Translation: CSAGVSASYNEQFF.

This clonotype was seen repeatedly, ten times or more. This chain joins TRBV29-1 and TRBJ1-1, with TRBD1 identical over 7 bases. The CDR3 is 13 amino acids. Germline V CDR1 and CDR2: SQVTM, ANQGSEA. V dropped 6 bases and J dropped 0; count of bases not matched to a gene: 4. CDR3: CSVVTGLNTEAFF. The CDR3 DNA sequence: TGCAGCGTGGTGACAGGGCTGAACACTGAAGCTTTCTTT.

The V call is TRBV5-1, the J call TRBJ1-2; D not certain. Germline lookup yields CDR1 SGHRS and CDR2 YFSETQ. This CDR3 contains 14 residues. V was pared by 0 bases and J by 8 bases, with 14 bases between. The CDR3 sequence is CASSLDGIWEGYTF. For the CDR3, the DNA is TGCGCCAGCAGCTTGGATGGGATCTGGGAGGGCTACACCTTC.

The chain has TRBV14 and TRBJ2-5, with D possibly TRBD2 on 5 matching bases. Trimming cost V 5 bases and J 11 bases, with 12 bases left between them. Germline CDR1 reads SGHDN; CDR2 reads FVKESK. The CDR3 contains 11 residues. The CDR3 reads CASSVAGEQYF. CDR3 sequence (DNA): TGTGCCAGCAGCGTGGCTGGGGAGCAGTACTTC.

This chain connects TRBV29-1 to TRBJ1-4; perhaps TRBD1 as D (5 bases). This CDR3 region has 16 residues. CDR1 is SQVTM and CDR2 is ANQGSEA in the germline V gene. Trimming removed 7 bases at V and 0 bases at J, with 18 bases between. Written as DNA, the CDR3 is TGCAGCGCCCCCGAACCCGGGGGTGCAACTAATGAAAAACTGTTTTTT. This gives the protein CSAPEPGGATNEKLFF.

The genes are TRBV3-1 and TRBJ1-2; TRBD1 agrees at 7 bases. Germline-derived CDR1 and CDR2 are LGHDT and YNNKEL (reference sequence). Trimming cost V 0 bases and J 4 bases; bases outside gene matches: 14. CDR3 length: 18 residues. For the CDR3, the DNA is TGTGCCAGCAGCCAAGATCGGGGCCCAGGGGGACACCGCTATGGCTACACCTTC. Translated, it gives CASSQDRGPGGHRYGYTF.